A selection of T cell receptor beta chains follows, all from one sample in a study of OX40 agonist ivuxolimab in advanced cancers. Only in-frame clones appear in the TCRdb table, and some are missing; sequencing was by immunoSEQ multiplex PCR. The sample shows roughly 30,000 clones, about four fifths of them seen only once. The source was CD4+ or CD8+ T cells sorted from blood, collected in a trial of the OX40 agonist ivuxolimab. These receptors were taken from an adult with an advanced solid tumor such as melanoma, head and neck, liver or kidney cancer. Both conserved end residues are part of each CDR3. Each record gives: V gene, clone size, J gene, D gene, CDR3 DNA, CDR3 protein. D genes are given only for firm matches. Clone size, where shown, is once, few, many, or a class for clones that have expanded.

V gene: TRBV7-6
clone size: .
J gene: TRBJ1-5
D gene: .
CDR3 DNA: TGTGCCAGCAGCGCAATGGGGGGTAGAGGCAATCAGCCCCAGCATTTT
CDR3 protein: CASSAMGGRGNQPQHF

V gene: TRBV14
clone size: .
J gene: TRBJ1-2
D gene: .
CDR3 DNA: TGTGCCAGCAGCCCAGGGATCACGGAAGGCTACACCTTC
CDR3 protein: CASSPGITEGYTF

V gene: TRBV6-5
clone size: .
J gene: TRBJ2-7
D gene: TRBD2
CDR3 DNA: TGTGCCAGCACCGGACTAGCGGGGGCCTCCTACGAGCAGTACTTC
CDR3 protein: CASTGLAGASYEQYF

V gene: TRBV4-1
clone size: .
J gene: TRBJ2-1
D gene: .
CDR3 DNA: TGCGCCAGCAGCCAAGGTCTCGGGAACGATGAGCAGTTCTTC
CDR3 protein: CASSQGLGNDEQFF

V gene: TRBV28
clone size: .
J gene: TRBJ1-1
D gene: .
CDR3 DNA: TGTGCCAGCAGTTTTCGGGGCGCGGAAGCTTTCTTT
CDR3 protein: CASSFRGAEAFF

V gene: TRBV4-1
clone size: .
J gene: TRBJ2-7
D gene: .
CDR3 DNA: TGCGCCAGCAGCCACCAAACGGGGTCCAGCCGGTACGAGCAGTACTTC
CDR3 protein: CASSHQTGSSRYEQYF

V gene: TRBV18
clone size: once
J gene: TRBJ1-6
D gene: .
CDR3 DNA: TGTGCCAGCTCATCTTACCGGGACCCGGAGGCCTCACCCCTCCACTTT
CDR3 protein: CASSSYRDPEASPLHF

V gene: TRBV23-1
clone size: .
J gene: TRBJ1-3
D gene: .
CDR3 DNA: TGCGCCAGCAGTCAATCTGAGAGGGAAACCTCTGGAAACACCATATATTTT
CDR3 protein: CASSQSERETSGNTIYF

V gene: TRBV19
clone size: .
J gene: TRBJ1-1
D gene: .
CDR3 DNA: TGTGCCAGTAGTATAATCATGACGAACACTGAAGCTTTCTTT
CDR3 protein: CASSIIMTNTEAFF

V gene: TRBV6-5
clone size: .
J gene: TRBJ1-1
D gene: .
CDR3 DNA: TGTGCCAGCAGTTACAGGGTCAAATGGACTGAAGCTTTCTTT
CDR3 protein: CASSYRVKWTEAFF

V gene: TRBV1
clone size: few
J gene: TRBJ1-2
D gene: .
CDR3 DNA: TGCACCAGCAGCCAAGATTGGTCAGGGAGTGGCTACACCTTC
CDR3 protein: CTSSQDWSGSGYTF

V gene: TRBV2
clone size: once
J gene: TRBJ1-2
D gene: TRBD1
CDR3 DNA: TGTGCCAGCCTAGGACAGGGGGCCCATGGCTACACCTTC
CDR3 protein: CASLGQGAHGYTF

V gene: TRBV9
clone size: .
J gene: TRBJ1-2
D gene: .
CDR3 DNA: TGTGCCAGCAGTAGGGGACTGGCCAACGGCTACACCTTC
CDR3 protein: CASSRGLANGYTF

V gene: TRBV4-3
clone size: .
J gene: TRBJ1-3
D gene: .
CDR3 DNA: TGCGCCAGCAGCCAAGATGTGGGACCGAACTCTGGAAACACCATATATTTT
CDR3 protein: CASSQDVGPNSGNTIYF

V gene: TRBV5-5
clone size: once
J gene: TRBJ2-5
D gene: TRBD1
CDR3 DNA: TGTGCCAGCAGCTGGGGACAGGGGAAGGAGACCCAGTACTTC
CDR3 protein: CASSWGQGKETQYF

V gene: TRBV5-1
clone size: .
J gene: TRBJ1-4
D gene: .
CDR3 DNA: TGCGCCAGCCGTGCCGCGGGGGGTGAAAAACTGTTTTTT
CDR3 protein: CASRAAGGEKLFF

V gene: TRBV9
clone size: once
J gene: TRBJ2-3
D gene: .
CDR3 DNA: TGTGCCAGCAGCGCTAGCGCCCAAAGCGGAGATACGCAGTATTTT
CDR3 protein: CASSASAQSGDTQYF

V gene: TRBV11-2
clone size: .
J gene: TRBJ2-5
D gene: .
CDR3 DNA: TGTGCCAGCAGCTTTGCCACAGAGGTTGAGACCCAGTACTTC
CDR3 protein: CASSFATEVETQYF

V gene: TRBV10-3
clone size: .
J gene: TRBJ2-7
D gene: TRBD2
CDR3 DNA: TGTGCCATCAGTTCTAGCGGGGGGGCCGAGCAGTACTTC
CDR3 protein: CAISSSGGAEQYF

V gene: TRBV10-1
clone size: .
J gene: TRBJ2-5
D gene: .
CDR3 DNA: TGCGCCAGCAGTGACAGCAAAGAGACCCAGTACTTC
CDR3 protein: CASSDSKETQYF

V gene: TRBV13
clone size: .
J gene: TRBJ1-1
D gene: .
CDR3 DNA: TGTGCCAGCAGCTACGGGTCTGCTGAAGCTTTCTTT
CDR3 protein: CASSYGSAEAFF

V gene: TRBV19
clone size: .
J gene: TRBJ2-2
D gene: TRBD2
CDR3 DNA: TGTGCCAGTAGTATGGCGGTAGCGGGGGGGCTGGGCACCGGGGAGCTGTTTTTT
CDR3 protein: CASSMAVAGGLGTGELFF

V gene: TRBV2
clone size: .
J gene: TRBJ2-7
D gene: .
CDR3 DNA: TGTGCCAGCAGTTGGGGGACCGACTCCTACGAGCAGTACTTC
CDR3 protein: CASSWGTDSYEQYF

V gene: TRBV5-5
clone size: .
J gene: TRBJ1-1
D gene: .
CDR3 DNA: TGTGCCAGCAGCTTGGAAGGGTCTTTGAACACTGAAGCTTTCTTT
CDR3 protein: CASSLEGSLNTEAFF

V gene: TRBV4-1
clone size: .
J gene: TRBJ2-7
D gene: TRBD1
CDR3 DNA: TGCGCCAGCAGCCAGTTTCCGGGACAGGGTTACGAGCAGTACTTC
CDR3 protein: CASSQFPGQGYEQYF

V gene: TRBV29-1
clone size: .
J gene: TRBJ2-7
D gene: .
CDR3 DNA: TGCAGCGTTGAGGGCAGGGCCTACGAGCAGTACTTC
CDR3 protein: CSVEGRAYEQYF

V gene: TRBV11-3
clone size: .
J gene: TRBJ2-2
D gene: .
CDR3 DNA: TGTGCCAGCAGCTTAGAATACGGGACGGTCACCGGGGAGCTGTTTTTT
CDR3 protein: CASSLEYGTVTGELFF

V gene: TRBV5-1
clone size: .
J gene: TRBJ1-1
D gene: TRBD1
CDR3 DNA: TGCGCCAGCAGCCTGGACAGGGGGCGAAAGGAAGTCTTT
CDR3 protein: CASSLDRGRKEVF

V gene: TRBV2
clone size: .
J gene: TRBJ2-5
D gene: .
CDR3 DNA: TGTGCCAGCAGTGAAGACGCCGGACAAGAGACCCAGTACTTC
CDR3 protein: CASSEDAGQETQYF

V gene: TRBV9
clone size: .
J gene: TRBJ1-6
D gene: .
CDR3 DNA: TGTGCCAGCAGCCCCCCAAGCGGCCCCCTCCACTTT
CDR3 protein: CASSPPSGPLHF

V gene: TRBV6-1
clone size: .
J gene: TRBJ2-7
D gene: TRBD1
CDR3 DNA: TGTGCCAGCAGTGAACCCCGGACAGGCCTCCCTGCCTACGAGCAGTACTTC
CDR3 protein: CASSEPRTGLPAYEQYF

V gene: TRBV6-1
clone size: .
J gene: TRBJ2-7
D gene: TRBD1
CDR3 DNA: TGTGCCAGCAGTGCCTGGGGACAGGGGGGCTACGAGCAGTACTTC
CDR3 protein: CASSAWGQGGYEQYF

V gene: TRBV6-4
clone size: .
J gene: TRBJ1-4
D gene: TRBD1
CDR3 DNA: TGTGCCAGCAGTGACTCGGGACAGGGGAGTCTCAGGGAAAAACTGTTTTTT
CDR3 protein: CASSDSGQGSLREKLFF

V gene: TRBV11-3
clone size: few
J gene: TRBJ2-1
D gene: .
CDR3 DNA: TGTGCCAGCAGCTCCCGAACCTTGGGCTCCTACAATGAGCAGTTCTTC
CDR3 protein: CASSSRTLGSYNEQFF

V gene: TRBV7-2
clone size: .
J gene: TRBJ2-7
D gene: TRBD1
CDR3 DNA: TGTGCCAGCAGTTTTGCCTCCGGGACAGGGGGCGCCGAGCAGTACTTC
CDR3 protein: CASSFASGTGGAEQYF

V gene: TRBV9
clone size: few
J gene: TRBJ1-2
D gene: TRBD1
CDR3 DNA: TGTGCCAGCAGTCAAAGGGGGGACAGAGAGGATGGCTACACCTTC
CDR3 protein: CASSQRGDREDGYTF

V gene: TRBV5-1
clone size: .
J gene: TRBJ2-7
D gene: .
CDR3 DNA: TGCGCCAGCAGCTTGGAAAACTCCTACGAGCAGTACTTC
CDR3 protein: CASSLENSYEQYF

V gene: TRBV13
clone size: .
J gene: TRBJ2-1
D gene: .
CDR3 DNA: TGTGCCAGCAGCTCATTTCCCGAGAGCTCCTACAATGAGCAGTTCTTC
CDR3 protein: CASSSFPESSYNEQFF

V gene: TRBV2
clone size: few
J gene: TRBJ1-1
D gene: .
CDR3 DNA: TGTGCCAGCAGTGGAGCTAGGGCTTTCTTT
CDR3 protein: CASSGARAFF

V gene: TRBV5-1
clone size: .
J gene: TRBJ2-3
D gene: .
CDR3 DNA: TGCGCCAGCAGCTTACCCACTAGCACAGATACGCAGTATTTT
CDR3 protein: CASSLPTSTDTQYF

V gene: TRBV5-1
clone size: .
J gene: TRBJ1-1
D gene: .
CDR3 DNA: TGCGCCAGCAGCTTGACCCCCTCCGTATTGAACACTGAAGCTTTCTTT
CDR3 protein: CASSLTPSVLNTEAFF

V gene: TRBV19
clone size: .
J gene: TRBJ2-3
D gene: TRBD1
CDR3 DNA: TGTGCCAGTAGTATGGCACAGGGGTACACAGATACGCAGTATTTT
CDR3 protein: CASSMAQGYTDTQYF

V gene: TRBV11-2
clone size: .
J gene: TRBJ2-1
D gene: TRBD2
CDR3 DNA: TGTGCCAGCAGCTTTTTTACTAGCGGGATGTTAAACAATGAGCAGTTCTTC
CDR3 protein: CASSFFTSGMLNNEQFF

V gene: TRBV19
clone size: few
J gene: TRBJ1-2
D gene: .
CDR3 DNA: TGTGCCACCCGGACAGTAACCTCCCTAGATGGCTACACCTTC
CDR3 protein: CATRTVTSLDGYTF

V gene: TRBV7-6
clone size: .
J gene: TRBJ2-7
D gene: TRBD1
CDR3 DNA: TGTGCCAGCAGCTTAACAGGGGGGAGAGGCGAGCAGTACTTC
CDR3 protein: CASSLTGGRGEQYF

V gene: TRBV6-1
clone size: .
J gene: TRBJ1-4
D gene: .
CDR3 DNA: TGTGCCAGCAGTGACAGGAGGAATGAAAAACTGTTTTTT
CDR3 protein: CASSDRRNEKLFF

V gene: TRBV7-9
clone size: .
J gene: TRBJ2-7
D gene: .
CDR3 DNA: TGTGCCAGCAGCTTAGTCGCATACGAGCAGTACTTC
CDR3 protein: CASSLVAYEQYF

V gene: TRBV30
clone size: .
J gene: TRBJ2-2
D gene: .
CDR3 DNA: TGTGCCTGGAGAGTCCCCGGGGAGCTGTTTTTT
CDR3 protein: CAWRVPGELFF

V gene: TRBV29-1
clone size: .
J gene: TRBJ1-5
D gene: .
CDR3 DNA: TGCAGCGTTGACGGAGGGGGAGCCAATCAGCCCCAGCATTTT
CDR3 protein: CSVDGGGANQPQHF

V gene: TRBV9
clone size: .
J gene: TRBJ1-1
D gene: .
CDR3 DNA: TGTGCCAGCAGCGTAGGGCAGTCGAACACTGAAGCTTTCTTT
CDR3 protein: CASSVGQSNTEAFF